This note documents a single T cell receptor (beta chain) sequence. This record comes from a study of blood T cell repertoires in COVID-19. Turning to the study itself: Sources were T cells, B-cell-depleted T cells, or PBMCs; the material itself was cDNA or gDNA.

The age range of participants was 18 to 89 years, with residence in around 22 US areas. Categorization into cohorts depended on clinical history that participants reported. Germline CDR1 is LNHDA and CDR2 is SQIVND (reference sequence). This CDR3 spans 16 amino acids. V was pared by 2 bases and J by 7 bases, with 17 bases between. Per the original data handling: The assay estimated nucleated cells by amplifying reference gene primers. Libraries were prepared by immunoSEQ multiplex PCR; TCRdb keeps only in-frame clonotypes and omits some of them. Clone size and the V and J calls come from that table; the DNA yielded D and trimming. Among under 250,000 clones listed, about 85% were seen once.

The receptor comes from a young man who had recovered from COVID-19. The chain is built from TRBV19 and TRBJ2-2; TRBD2 is a possible D gene (5 bases). The sequencing sample was made of PBMCs or T cells enriched from blood (not recorded which). The CDR3 region has the DNA TGTGCCAGTAGTATATCGCTAGCAGGTCTGGGCGGGGAGCTGTTTTTT. This translates into CASSISLAGLGGELFF.